What follows are 4 T cell receptor beta chains derived from one specimen sequenced in a study of beta chain features in type 1 diabetes. Expressed TCRB transcripts were sequenced after all isolated RNA was converted to cDNA. Generated by immunoSEQ multiplex PCR, the TCRdb table keeps only in-frame clones and is missing some. Of approximately 150,000 clones listed, 9% to 10% are singletons. What was sequenced was central memory CD4+ T cells from blood. All receptors derive from a woman aged 40-49 years in good health.

The chain carries TRBV12-5 and TRBJ1-5; TRBD1 is a possible D gene (6 bases). CDR1 is LGHNT and CDR2 is FRNRAP in the germline V gene. The CDR3 sequence is 13 residues long. V lost 5 bases to trimming and J lost 8 bases, with 13 bases between them. Here the CDR3 reads CASGTTSGEPQHF. In DNA form, the CDR3 reads TGTGCTAGTGGTACAACCTCAGGGGAGCCCCAGCATTTT.

In this sample, this clone turned up a few times. This CDR3 is CASSLVATGEGNTEAFF. CDR3 nucleotide sequence: TGTGCCAGCAGCTTAGTTGCAACAGGGGAAGGGAACACTGAAGCTTTCTTT. V and J are TRBV7-8 and TRBJ1-1; 7 bases agree with TRBD1. Germline V gene data show CDR1 as SGHVS and CDR2 as FQNEAQ. J was trimmed by 1 base and V by 1 base; bases with no gene match: 9. The CDR3 has 17 amino acids.

The V gene is TRBV10-1, the J gene TRBJ2-7, with 10 bases fitting TRBD1. J gave up 3 bases and V 9 bases, and 5 bases lay outside the gene matches. CDR1 is WNHNN and CDR2 is SYGVQD in the germline V gene (reference sequence). The CDR3 has 13 residues. In DNA, the CDR3 is TGCGCCAGTAGCCGGACAGGGGGCTACGAGCAGTACTTC. Protein product: CASSRTGGYEQYF.

This chain connects TRBV7-9 to TRBJ2-7; maybe TRBD1 (6 bases). Germline V gives CDR1 SEHNR, CDR2 FQNEAQ (reference sequence). This CDR3 has 15 residues. Trimming removed 5 bases at V and 3 bases at J, with 17 bases between. The CDR3 nucleotides are TGTGCCAGCAGCGCCCCGGACAGTGGGCTCTACGAGCAGTACTTC. Translation gives CASSAPDSGLYEQYF. Full variable domain (rest looked up from reference TRBV7-9 and TRBJ2-7): DTGVSQNPRHKITKRGQNVTFRCDPISEHNRLYWYRQTLGQGPEFLTYFQNEAQLEKSRLLSDRFSAERPKGSFSTLEIQRTEQGDSAMYLCASSAPDSGLYEQYFGPGTRLTVT.